This T cell receptor beta chain was obtained from a study of blood T cell repertoires in COVID-19. Whole-study context: The origin of the acute and convalescent COVID-19 samples was the United States, Italy and Spain. From T cells, B-cell-depleted T cells, or PBMCs came the material, which was cDNA or gDNA.

In the original workflow: Reference gene primer amplification gave estimated nucleated cell counts. Sequencing was performed with immunoSEQ multiplex PCR; in TCRdb, only in-frame clones are kept and a portion is missing. V and J calls and clone size follow that table, whereas D and trimming were derived from the DNA. The data show tens of thousands of clones, 75% seen once. Germline CDR1 reads MRHNA; CDR2 reads SNTAGT. CDR3 length: 17 amino acids. V lost 0 bases, J lost 7 bases, and 14 bases stayed unmatched. This clone has more than one count but fewer than ten. The sequence was collected from a man older than 75 with active or convalescent COVID-19. The chain carries TRBV6-4 and TRBJ1-2; 7 positions match TRBD1. The sequencing input was peripheral blood. CDR3 nucleotides: TGTGCCAGCAGTGACTCGGGGCCAATGACAGGGTCTGGTGGCTACACCTTC. It codes for CASSDSGPMTGSGGYTF.